This T cell receptor (beta chain) was observed in a study of blood T cells in healthy people across ages. V lost 0 bases and J lost 5, with 25 bases in between. The CDR3 totals 19 residues. Germline V lookup: CDR1 ENHRY, CDR2 SYGVKD. The authors ran a second PCR of about 6 to 11 cycles using a sample-barcoded 5' primer and a J-beta primer mix. Each sample yielded at least 3 million CDR3-containing paired-end reads. Via MiXCR, TCRdb re-called the 5' RACE reads, giving one row per CDR3 protein. The table lists some 1.5 million distinct CDR3 sequences, approximately 28% of them singletons, with 7.7% in the top ten. Note on this clonotype: Antigen: not known.

Study outcomes and limitations: Estimates based on one million T cells were treated as lower bounds. More naive CD4+ cells and higher diversity were found in long-lived than in aged donors.

The chain employs TRBV10-3 and TRBJ2-5; tentatively, D is TRBD2 (7 bases). The sequenced material came from blood. The receptor's source is a woman aged 25-40 years in good health. CDR3 sequence (DNA): TGTGCCATCAGTGAGTCCGGTCTAGCTTACGGGGGGCAAGGGGAGACCCAGTACTTC. It is translated as CAISESGLAYGGQGETQYF.